These T cell receptor beta chains were read from a single sample in a study of control samples from healthy donors and cancer patients. Data came from immunoSEQ multiplex PCR; TCRdb stores just in-frame clones and leaves some out. The table has around 70,000 clones, about 94% seen once; the top ten hold approximately 3%. The sequenced sample was blood. The receptor set was obtained from a woman in her 30s in good health. CDR3s include the opening cysteine and the closing phenylalanine or tryptophan. D genes are given only for firm matches. Where a row states a size, it is once, few, many or the class of an expanded clone; other rows omit it.

>TRBJ1-1|few|TRBV11-3|TRBD1
CASSWGQITEAFF
TGTGCCAGCAGCTGGGGACAGATCACTGAAGCTTTCTTT
>TRBJ1-4|.|TRBV4-1|.
CASSQGMVGKLFF
TGCGCCAGCAGCCAAGGGATGGTTGGGAAACTGTTTTTT
>TRBJ2-2|.|TRBV28|TRBD1
CASRPGQGRSGELFF
TGTGCCAGCAGACCCGGACAGGGGCGCAGCGGGGAGCTGTTTTTT
>TRBJ2-5|.|TRBV6-2/TRBV6-3|.
CASRPDWKPGETQYF
TGTGCCAGCAGGCCTGACTGGAAGCCAGGAGAGACCCAGTACTTC
>TRBJ2-3|.|TRBV5-4|.
CASNFQGGITDTQYF
TGTGCCAGCAATTTTCAGGGGGGGATCACAGATACGCAGTATTTT
>TRBJ1-2|.|TRBV6-5|.
CASSYGRDLYGYTF
TGTGCCAGCAGTTACGGTCGGGACCTCTATGGCTACACCTTC
>TRBJ1-1|few|TRBV18|TRBD1
CASSPSDRDARSTEAFF
TGTGCCAGCTCACCATCTGACAGGGATGCTCGGAGCACTGAAGCTTTCTTT
>TRBJ1-1|.|TRBV7-3|.
CASSLGKNTEAFF
TGTGCCAGCAGCCTGGGGAAAAACACTGAAGCTTTCTTT
>TRBJ2-4|once|TRBV3-1/TRBV3-2|.
CASSQPGSVLAKNIQYF
TGTGCCAGCAGCCAGCCCGGGTCGGTTCTAGCCAAAAACATTCAGTACTTC
>TRBJ1-1|.|TRBV9|.
CASSTQGNTEAFF
TGTGCCAGCAGCACACAGGGGAACACTGAAGCTTTCTTT
>TRBJ1-2|.|TRBV3-1/TRBV3-2|.
CASSQVRNYGYTF
TGTGCCAGCAGCCAAGTACGGAACTATGGCTACACCTTC
>TRBJ1-1|.|TRBV11-1|.
CASSLVPSGVTEAFF
TGTGCCAGCAGCTTAGTCCCCTCCGGGGTCACTGAAGCTTTCTTT
>TRBJ1-1|.|TRBV6-5|.
CASSYSVPSNTEAFF
TGTGCCAGCAGTTACTCGGTCCCTTCGAACACTGAAGCTTTCTTT
>TRBJ1-1|.|TRBV5-6|TRBD1
CASRELETGRSNTEAFF
TGTGCCAGTAGGGAGTTGGAGACAGGGCGTTCGAACACTGAAGCTTTCTTT
>TRBJ1-1|.|TRBV15|.
CATSRDAAAEAFF
TGTGCCACCAGCAGAGATGCTGCCGCTGAAGCTTTCTTT
>TRBJ2-5|.|TRBV6-4|.
CASQTVETQYF
TGTGCCAGCCAAACGGTCGAGACCCAGTACTTC
>TRBJ2-1|.|TRBV5-1|TRBD1
CASSPQGEMNEQFF
TGCGCCAGCAGCCCCCAGGGGGAAATGAATGAGCAGTTCTTC
>TRBJ1-2|.|TRBV19|.
CASSAQGPSSGYTF
TGTGCCAGTAGCGCACAGGGCCCCTCTTCTGGCTACACCTTC
>TRBJ1-5|.|TRBV2|.
CASTLLWGLNQPQHF
TGTGCCAGCACCCTACTTTGGGGCCTGAATCAGCCCCAGCATTTT
>TRBJ2-2|.|TRBV29-1|.
CSVAARTNTGELFF
TGCAGCGTTGCTGCGCGGACGAACACCGGGGAGCTGTTTTTT
>TRBJ1-6|.|TRBV15|.
CATSPDNSPLHF
TGTGCCACCAGTCCCGATAATTCACCCCTCCACTTT
>TRBJ1-1|.|TRBV3-1/TRBV3-2|.
CASSQGGQGNTEAFF
TGTGCCAGCAGCCAAGGCGGGCAGGGGAACACTGAAGCTTTCTTT